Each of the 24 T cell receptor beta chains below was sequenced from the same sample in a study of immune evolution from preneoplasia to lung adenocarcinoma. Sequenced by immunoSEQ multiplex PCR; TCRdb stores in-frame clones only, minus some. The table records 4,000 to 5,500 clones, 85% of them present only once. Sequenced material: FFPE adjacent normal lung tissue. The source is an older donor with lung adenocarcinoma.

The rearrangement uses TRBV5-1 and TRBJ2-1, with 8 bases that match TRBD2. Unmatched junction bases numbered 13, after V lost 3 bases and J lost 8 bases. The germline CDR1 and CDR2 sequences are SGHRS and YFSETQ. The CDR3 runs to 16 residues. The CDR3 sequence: CASSWGLGSGIDEQFF. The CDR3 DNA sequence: TGCGCCAGCAGCTGGGGTTTAGGTAGCGGGATCGATGAGCAGTTCTTC.

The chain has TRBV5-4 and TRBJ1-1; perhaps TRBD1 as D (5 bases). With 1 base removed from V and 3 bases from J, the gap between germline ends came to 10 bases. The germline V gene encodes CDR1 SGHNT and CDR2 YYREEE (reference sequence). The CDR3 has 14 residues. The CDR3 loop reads CASSLIGRDTEAFF. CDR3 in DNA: TGTGCCAGCAGCTTGATTGGCAGGGACACTGAAGCTTTCTTT.

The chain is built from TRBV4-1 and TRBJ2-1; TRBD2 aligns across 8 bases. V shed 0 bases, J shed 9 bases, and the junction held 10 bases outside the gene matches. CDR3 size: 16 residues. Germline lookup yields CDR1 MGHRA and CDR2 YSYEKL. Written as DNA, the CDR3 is TGCGCCAGCAGCCAAGATTCGGGGACTAGAGTTGGTGAGCAGTTCTTC. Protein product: CASSQDSGTRVGEQFF.

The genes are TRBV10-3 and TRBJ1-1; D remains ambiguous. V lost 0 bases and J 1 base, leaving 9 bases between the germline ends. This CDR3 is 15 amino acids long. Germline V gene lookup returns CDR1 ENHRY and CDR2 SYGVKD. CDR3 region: CAISESQSPNTEAFF. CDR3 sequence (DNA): TGTGCCATCAGTGAGTCCCAGAGCCCGAACACTGAAGCTTTCTTT.

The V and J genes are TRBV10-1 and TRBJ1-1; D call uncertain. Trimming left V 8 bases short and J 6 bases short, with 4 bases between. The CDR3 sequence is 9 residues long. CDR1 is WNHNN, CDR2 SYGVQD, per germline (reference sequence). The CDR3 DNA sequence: TGCGCCAGCTGTCCTGAAGCTTTCTTT. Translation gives CASCPEAFF.

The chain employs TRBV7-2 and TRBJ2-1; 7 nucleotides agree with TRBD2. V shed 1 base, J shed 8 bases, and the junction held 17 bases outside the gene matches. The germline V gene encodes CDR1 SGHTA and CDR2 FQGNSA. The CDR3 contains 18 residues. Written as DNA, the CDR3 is TGTGCCAGCAGCTTAGAGTTGGTAGCGGGTCCGGGGAGGGATGAGCAGTTCTTC. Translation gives CASSLELVAGPGRDEQFF.

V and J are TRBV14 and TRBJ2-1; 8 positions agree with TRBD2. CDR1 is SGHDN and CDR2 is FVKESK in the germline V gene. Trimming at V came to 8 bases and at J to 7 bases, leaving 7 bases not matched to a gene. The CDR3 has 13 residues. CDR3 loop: CASGGGRMNEQFF. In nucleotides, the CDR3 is TGTGCCAGCGGCGGCGGGAGGATGAATGAGCAGTTCTTC.

CDR3 residues: CASSPRQGITEAFF. In DNA, the CDR3 is TGTGCCAGCAGCCCCCGACAGGGCATCACTGAAGCTTTCTTT. The chain employs TRBV9 and TRBJ1-1; 7 nucleotides match TRBD1. The CDR3 consists of 14 residues. Trimming at V came to 4 bases and at J to 4 bases, leaving 7 bases not matched to a gene. In germline, CDR1 is SGDLS, CDR2 YYNGEE. The complete variable domain, with remaining parts taken from reference TRBV9 and TRBJ1-1, reads DSGVTQTPKHLITATGQRVTLRCSPRSGDLSVYWYQQSLDQGLQFLIQYYNGEERAKGNILERFSAQQFPDLHSELNLSSLELGDSALYFCASSPRQGITEAFFGQGTRLTVV.

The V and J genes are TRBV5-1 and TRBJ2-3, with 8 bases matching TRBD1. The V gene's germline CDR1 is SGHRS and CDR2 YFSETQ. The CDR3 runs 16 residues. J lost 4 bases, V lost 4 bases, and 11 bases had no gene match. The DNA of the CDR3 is TGCGCCAGCAGCACGATCCGACAGGGGAGTGCAGATACGCAGTATTTT. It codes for CASSTIRQGSADTQYF.

The CDR3 bases are TGTGCCAGCAGCCAAGATTTGGCCCCCCCCACCCAGTACTTC. Amino acids: CASSQDLAPPTQYF. V usage is TRBV4-2 and J usage is TRBJ2-7; D is ambiguous. The CDR3 extends over 14 amino acids. Per germline, CDR1 LGHNA and CDR2 YNFKEQ. V was cut by 0 bases and J by 10 bases, with 16 bases left in between.

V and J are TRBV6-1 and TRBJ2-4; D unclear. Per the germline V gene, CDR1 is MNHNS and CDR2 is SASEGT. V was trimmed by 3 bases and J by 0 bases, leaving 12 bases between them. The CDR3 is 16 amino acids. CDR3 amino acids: CASSDGQFLAKNIQYF. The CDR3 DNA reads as TGTGCCAGCAGTGATGGCCAGTTTTTAGCCAAAAACATTCAGTACTTC.

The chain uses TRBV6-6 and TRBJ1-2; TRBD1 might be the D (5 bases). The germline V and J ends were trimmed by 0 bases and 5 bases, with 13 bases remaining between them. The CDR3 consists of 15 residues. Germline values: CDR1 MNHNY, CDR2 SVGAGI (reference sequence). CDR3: CASSYSEGQGYGYTF. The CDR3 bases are TGTGCCAGCAGTTACTCAGAGGGGCAAGGGTATGGCTACACCTTC.

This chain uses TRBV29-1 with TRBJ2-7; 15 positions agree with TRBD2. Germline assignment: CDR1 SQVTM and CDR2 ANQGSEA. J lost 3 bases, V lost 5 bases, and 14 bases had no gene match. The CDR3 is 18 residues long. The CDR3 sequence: CSVIGIPGLAGGSYEQYF. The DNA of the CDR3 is TGCAGCGTTATCGGGATTCCGGGACTAGCGGGAGGAAGCTACGAGCAGTACTTC.

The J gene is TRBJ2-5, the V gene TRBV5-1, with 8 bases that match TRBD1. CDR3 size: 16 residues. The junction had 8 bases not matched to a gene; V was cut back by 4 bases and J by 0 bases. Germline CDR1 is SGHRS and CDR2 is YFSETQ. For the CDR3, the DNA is TGCGCCAGCAGCCCTGGGACAGGAGGGTACCAAGAGACCCAGTACTTC. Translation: CASSPGTGGYQETQYF.

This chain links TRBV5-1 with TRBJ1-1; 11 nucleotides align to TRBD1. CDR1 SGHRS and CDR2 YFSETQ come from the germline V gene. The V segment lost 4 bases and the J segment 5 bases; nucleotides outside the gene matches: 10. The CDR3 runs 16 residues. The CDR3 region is CASSTGTGGFPTEAFF. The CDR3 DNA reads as TGCGCCAGCAGCACGGGGACAGGGGGTTTCCCAACTGAAGCTTTCTTT.

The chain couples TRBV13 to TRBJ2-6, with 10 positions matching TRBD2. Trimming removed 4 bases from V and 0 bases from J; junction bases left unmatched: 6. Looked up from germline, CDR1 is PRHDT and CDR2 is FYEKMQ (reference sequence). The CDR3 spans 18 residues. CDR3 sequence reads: CASSYRRLAGSGANVLTF. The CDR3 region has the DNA TGTGCCAGCAGCTACCGTCGACTAGCGGGCTCTGGGGCCAACGTCCTGACTTTC.

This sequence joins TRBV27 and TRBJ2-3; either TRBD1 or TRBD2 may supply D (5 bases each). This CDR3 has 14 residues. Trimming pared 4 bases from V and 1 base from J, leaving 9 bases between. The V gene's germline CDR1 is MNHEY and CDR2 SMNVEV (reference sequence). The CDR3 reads CASSSRGRTDTQYF. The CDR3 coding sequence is TGTGCCAGCAGTTCCCGGGGACGCACAGATACGCAGTATTTT.

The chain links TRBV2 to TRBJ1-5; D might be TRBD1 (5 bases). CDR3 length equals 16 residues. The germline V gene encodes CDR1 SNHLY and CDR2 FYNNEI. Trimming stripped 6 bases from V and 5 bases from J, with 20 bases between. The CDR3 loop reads CASSVVWGRVDQPQHF. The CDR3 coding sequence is TGTGCCAGCAGCGTAGTGTGGGGCAGGGTGGATCAGCCCCAGCATTTT.

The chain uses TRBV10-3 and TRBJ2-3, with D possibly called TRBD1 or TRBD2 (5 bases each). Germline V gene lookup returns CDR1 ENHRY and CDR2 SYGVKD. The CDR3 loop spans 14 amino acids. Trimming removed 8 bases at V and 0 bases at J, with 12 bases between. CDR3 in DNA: TGTGCCATCCTTAGGGGAGATAGCACAGATACGCAGTATTTT. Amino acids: CAILRGDSTDTQYF.

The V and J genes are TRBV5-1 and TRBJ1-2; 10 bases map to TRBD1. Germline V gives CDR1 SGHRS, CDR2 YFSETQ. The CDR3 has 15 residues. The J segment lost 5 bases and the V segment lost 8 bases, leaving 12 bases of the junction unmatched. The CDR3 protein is CASYDRDRGLYGYTF. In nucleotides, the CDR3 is TGCGCCAGTTACGACCGGGACAGGGGCCTGTATGGCTACACCTTC.

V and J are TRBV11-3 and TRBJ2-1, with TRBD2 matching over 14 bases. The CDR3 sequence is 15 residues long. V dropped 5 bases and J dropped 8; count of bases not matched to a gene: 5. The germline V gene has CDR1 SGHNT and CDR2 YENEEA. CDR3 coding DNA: TGTGCCAGCAGCCAAGGGACTAGCGGGAGCGATGAGCAGTTCTTC. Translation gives CASSQGTSGSDEQFF.

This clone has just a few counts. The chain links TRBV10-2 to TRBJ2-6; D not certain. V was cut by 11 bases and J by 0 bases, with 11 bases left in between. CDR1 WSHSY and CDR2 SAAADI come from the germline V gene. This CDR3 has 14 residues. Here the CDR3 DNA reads TGCGCCCCTTTAGATAGCTCTGGGGCCAACGTCCTGACTTTC. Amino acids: CAPLDSSGANVLTF.

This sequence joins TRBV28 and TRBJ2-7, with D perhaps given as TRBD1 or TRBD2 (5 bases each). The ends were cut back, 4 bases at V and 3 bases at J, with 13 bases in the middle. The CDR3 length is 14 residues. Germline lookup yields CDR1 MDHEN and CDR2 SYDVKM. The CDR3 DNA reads TGTGCCAGCAGTTCCCGGGACCGAGACTACGAGCAGTACTTC. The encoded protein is CASSSRDRDYEQYF.

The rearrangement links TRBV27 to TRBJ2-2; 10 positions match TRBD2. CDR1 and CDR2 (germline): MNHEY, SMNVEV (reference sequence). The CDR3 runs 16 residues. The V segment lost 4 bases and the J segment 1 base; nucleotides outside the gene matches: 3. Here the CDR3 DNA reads TGTGCCAGCAGTTCCCTAGCGGGAGTGAACACCGGGGAGCTGTTTTTT. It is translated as CASSSLAGVNTGELFF.